This T cell receptor beta chain was recovered during a study of blood T cell repertoires in COVID-19 (dated by TCRdb to 2018 to 2021). In the study overall: The collaborator samples originated in the United States, Italy and Spain and spanned the acute and convalescent phases of COVID-19. Sample metadata almost always included a de-identified subject ID, COVID-19 status, age in years and sex. Samples came from the ongoing ImmuneRACE study (first 160 participants) plus 1,254 subjects from 6 global collaborators. The dataset comprised deeply sampled blood TCRbeta repertoires from subjects exposed to, actively infected with, or recovered from COVID-19. The prospective study material was composed of cDNA or gDNA derived from T cells, B-cell-depleted T cells, or PBMCs. HLA class I and class II types, where available, came from metadata supplied by the sample provider rather than from assay-based typing. The repertoires were released in a freely available public database intended as a resource for research on the immune response to SARS-CoV-2. Overall study outcomes, separate from this receptor: The quantity of clinical and demographic metadata differed by source and by participant and was supplied without curation.

Including the terminal cysteine and phenylalanine, the CDR3 comprises 12 residues. The CDR3 DNA has 36 bases and is translated from base 1. CDR1 and CDR2 are read off the germline V gene (reference sequence) as GTSNPN and SVGIG. V loses 8 bases of germline sequence and J loses 5 bases, and the interval between the two ends is 15 bases. The immunoSEQ Assay, a bias-controlled multiplex PCR, was used to amplify TCRbeta CDR3 regions from genomic DNA. The authors' analysis ran thus. The number of nucleated cells in each sample was estimated by amplification of reference gene primers within the assay. To quantify the absolute abundance of each unique TCRbeta CDR3 rearrangement, sequence reads were collapsed and filtered. Productive Simpson clonality was computed per sample as the square root of Simpson's diversity index over productive rearrangements. TCRdb provides this immuneACCESS table in a form limited to in-frame rearrangements. Some clones are lacking; in checked studies, under half of them reflect an unresolved V gene, and why the rest are absent is not known. V, J and clone size derive from that table, while D and trimming were established from the DNA sequence. Recorded for this sample are 70,000 to 90,000 clones; more than 85% of them occurred a single time. Of the sample, 1.2% falls within the top ten clones.

Regarding this clone: It lacks a known antigen. No base quality values were provided; no much bigger clone lies one nucleotide off.

Participants in the prospective study were aged about 18 to 95 years, lived in 20 to 25 United States geographic areas, and enrolled through a virtual design. In the prospective study, participants were assigned to cohorts based on the clinical history participants reported in a screening survey and a study questionnaire. In the prospective study, mobile phlebotomists collected whole blood, serum and a nasopharyngeal or oropharyngeal swab from each participant. Participants in the prospective study had the option to provide additional blood draws and questionnaires over an approximately 2-month period. Blood samples from the prospective study were shipped frozen or at room temperature prior to DNA extraction.

Sequencing was performed on PBMCs or T cells enriched from blood (not recorded which). This sequence originates from a woman aged 45-65 years with acute COVID-19. The V and J genes are TRBV30 and TRBJ2-5, with no confidently assigned D gene. The CDR3 corresponds to CARSSFRETQYF. The sequenced DNA is TGTGCCCGATCTTCTTTCCGGGAGACCCAGTACTTC.